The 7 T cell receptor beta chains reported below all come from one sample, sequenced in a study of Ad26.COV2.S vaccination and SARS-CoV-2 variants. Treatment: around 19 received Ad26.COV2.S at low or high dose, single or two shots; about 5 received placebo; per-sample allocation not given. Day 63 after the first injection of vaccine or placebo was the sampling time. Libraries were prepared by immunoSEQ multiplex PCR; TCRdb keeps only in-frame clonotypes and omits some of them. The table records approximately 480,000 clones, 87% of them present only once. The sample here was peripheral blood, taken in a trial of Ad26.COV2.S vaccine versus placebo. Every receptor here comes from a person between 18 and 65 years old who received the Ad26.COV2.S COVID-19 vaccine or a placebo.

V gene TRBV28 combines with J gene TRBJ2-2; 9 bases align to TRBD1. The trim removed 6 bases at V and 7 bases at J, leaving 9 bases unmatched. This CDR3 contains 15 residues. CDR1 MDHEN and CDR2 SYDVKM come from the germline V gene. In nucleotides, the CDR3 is TGTGCCAGCAGCGTGGACAGGGGCCCGAACGGGGAGCTGTTTTTT. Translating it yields CASSVDRGPNGELFF.

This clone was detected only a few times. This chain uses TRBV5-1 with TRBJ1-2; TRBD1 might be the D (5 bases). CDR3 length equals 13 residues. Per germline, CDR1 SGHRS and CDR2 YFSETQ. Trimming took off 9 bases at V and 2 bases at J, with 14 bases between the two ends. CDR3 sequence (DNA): TGCGCCATCAGGGCTCAGGGAAACTATGGCTACACCTTC. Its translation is CAIRAQGNYGYTF.

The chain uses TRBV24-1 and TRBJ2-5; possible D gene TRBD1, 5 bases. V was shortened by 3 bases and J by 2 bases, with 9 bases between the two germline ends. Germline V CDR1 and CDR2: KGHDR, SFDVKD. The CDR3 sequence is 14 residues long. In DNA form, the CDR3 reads TGTGCCACCAGTGATCCAGGGATACAAGAGACCCAGTACTTC. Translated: CATSDPGIQETQYF.

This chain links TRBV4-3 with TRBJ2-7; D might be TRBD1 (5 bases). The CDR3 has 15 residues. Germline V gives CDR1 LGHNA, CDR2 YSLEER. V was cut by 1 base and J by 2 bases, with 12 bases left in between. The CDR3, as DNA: TGCGCCAGCAGCCAAGGGACACGCTATACCTACGAGCAGTACTTC. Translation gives CASSQGTRYTYEQYF.

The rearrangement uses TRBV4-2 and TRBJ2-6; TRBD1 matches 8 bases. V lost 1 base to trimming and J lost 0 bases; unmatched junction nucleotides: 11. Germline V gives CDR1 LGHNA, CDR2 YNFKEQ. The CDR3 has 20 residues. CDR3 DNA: TGTGCCAGCAGCCAAGCCTCGGGGACAGGTAGTTTCTCTGGGGCCAACGTCCTGACTTTC. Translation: CASSQASGTGSFSGANVLTF.

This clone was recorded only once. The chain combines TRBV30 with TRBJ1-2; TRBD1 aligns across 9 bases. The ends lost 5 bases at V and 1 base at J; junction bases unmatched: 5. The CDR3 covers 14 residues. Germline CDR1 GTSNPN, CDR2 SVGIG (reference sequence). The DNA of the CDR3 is TGTGCCTGGGAGGGACAGGGCGGTAACTATGGCTACACCTTC. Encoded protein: CAWEGQGGNYGYTF.

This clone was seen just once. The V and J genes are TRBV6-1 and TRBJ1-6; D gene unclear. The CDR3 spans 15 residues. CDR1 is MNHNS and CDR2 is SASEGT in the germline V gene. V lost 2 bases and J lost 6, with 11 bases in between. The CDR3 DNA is TGTGCCAGCAGTGAAACCCGGGTCCCTAATTCACCCCTCCACTTT. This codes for CASSETRVPNSPLHF.